Sequencing of this T cell receptor (beta chain) was carried out in a study of long-term antiretroviral therapy in people with HIV. The immunoSEQ assay was v3.0, run at survey level. Some clones are missing from TCRdb's copy, which holds only in-frame ones; the method was immunoSEQ multiplex PCR. The table includes about 20,000 clones, 80% detected once. The sequence was obtained from a middle-aged woman with HIV. Material: unsorted PBMCs, obtained 0.2 years after starting antiretroviral therapy.

The CDR3 protein is CASSLTSGSYNEQFF. CDR3 nucleotides: TGCGCCAGCAGCCTGACTAGCGGCTCCTACAATGAGCAGTTCTTC. V usage is TRBV4-1 and J usage is TRBJ2-1; 9 bases fit TRBD2. The CDR3 is made up of 15 amino acids. Germline V gives CDR1 MGHRA, CDR2 YSYEKL. The V and J ends lost 4 bases and 0 bases, in that order; junction bases with no gene match: 1.